Listed here are 27 T cell receptor beta chains from one sample, sequenced in a study of early T cells in non-severe SARS-CoV-2 infection. TCRdb called the 5' RACE reads again in MiXCR, with one record for every CDR3 protein. Among 100,000 to 150,000 distinct CDR3 sequences listed, more than 13% were seen once. The material sequenced was whole blood. These receptors came from an adult who was a healthcare worker with PCR-confirmed SARS-CoV-2 infection or an uninfected control (not recorded which).

The gene calls are TRBV19 and TRBJ1-4, with D perhaps matching TRBD1 (5 bases). This CDR3 is built from 13 residues. Germline loops: CDR1 LNHDA, CDR2 SQIVND (reference sequence). V dropped 6 bases and J dropped 5 bases, with 10 bases sitting between them. The DNA of the CDR3 is TGTGCCAGTAGGGGACCTCTAAATGAAAAACTGTTTTTT. It translates to CASRGPLNEKLFF.

The chain uses TRBV30 and TRBJ1-5; TRBD1 might be the D (5 bases). V was cut by 0 bases and J by 6 bases, with 12 bases left in between. The CDR3 contains 14 residues. Germline values: CDR1 GTSNPN, CDR2 SVGIG (reference sequence). CDR3 nucleotides: TGTGCCTGGAGTGTACTGGGGGGAGGTCAGCCCCAGCATTTT. It is translated as CAWSVLGGGQPQHF.

This clonotype was seen a handful of times. This sequence joins TRBV29-1 and TRBJ2-5, with D possibly being TRBD2 (5 bases). This CDR3 comprises 13 residues. The germline V gene has CDR1 SQVTM and CDR2 ANQGSEA. CDR3 nucleotides: TGCAGTGCTACCGAGGACTTCCAAGAGACCCAGTACTTC. The encoded protein is CSATEDFQETQYF.

This chain uses TRBV4-2 with TRBJ2-1; 8 bases agree with TRBD2. V gave up 0 bases and J gave up 4 bases; unmatched junction bases: 5. The CDR3 extends over 16 amino acids. Germline loops: CDR1 LGHNA, CDR2 YNFKEQ. The chain's CDR3 is CASSQDLAGIYNEQFF. The CDR3 DNA follows: TGTGCCAGCAGCCAAGACCTAGCGGGCATATACAATGAGCAGTTCTTC.

Written as DNA, the CDR3 is TGTGCCAGCAGCTTAGACAGATATAATGAAAAACTGTTTTTT. It codes for CASSLDRYNEKLFF. The chain links TRBV7-2 to TRBJ1-4; D is ambiguous. Germline-derived CDR1 and CDR2 are SGHTA and FQGNSA. V was clipped by 1 base and J by 4 bases, with 7 bases between them. CDR3 length: 14 residues.

The rearrangement joins TRBV30 to TRBJ1-4; D not resolved. CDR1 is GTSNPN and CDR2 is SVGIG in the germline V gene (reference sequence). V dropped 2 bases and J dropped 3 bases, with 10 bases sitting between them. There are 14 residues in the CDR3. Here the CDR3 DNA reads TGTGCCTGGAGTATGGCAGTAGCTAATGAAAAACTGTTTTTT. It encodes CAWSMAVANEKLFF.

This clonotype came up a few times. V gene TRBV7-2 combines with J gene TRBJ1-4, with D unresolved. The CDR3 runs to 16 residues. Germline V gene data show CDR1 as SGHTA and CDR2 as FQGNSA. Trimming shortened V by 6 bases and J by 0 bases, and 14 bases separated the two germline ends. The CDR3 spells CASSPALRTTNEKLFF. As DNA, the CDR3 is TGTGCCAGCAGTCCGGCTCTTCGTACAACTAATGAAAAACTGTTTTTT.

The V and J genes are TRBV20-1 and TRBJ2-3; 9 nucleotides agree with TRBD2. Trimming at V came to 6 bases and at J to 2 bases, leaving 6 bases not matched to a gene. The CDR3 contains 14 residues. Germline V gives CDR1 DFQATT, CDR2 SNEGSKA (reference sequence). CDR3 nucleotides: TGCAGTGCGGGGAAGCGGGGGGTCACAGATACGCAGTATTTT. It codes for CSAGKRGVTDTQYF.

Only a few counts were recorded for this clonotype. The chain combines TRBV6-1 with TRBJ1-1, with 7 bases matching TRBD1. The V and J ends lost 10 bases and 0 bases, in that order; junction bases with no gene match: 5. In germline, CDR1 is MNHNS, CDR2 SASEGT. CDR3 length equals 13 residues. This CDR3 reads CAIRTGMNTEAFF. The CDR3 DNA follows: TGTGCCATTCGGACAGGAATGAACACTGAAGCTTTCTTT.

This clonotype was observed a few times. The DNA is left out, because the CDR3 cannot be placed on it with certainty; the CDR3 is given as TCRdb lists it. This chain links TRBV7-5 with TRBJ2-1; the table's D call TRBD2 went unverified against the DNA. TRBV7-5 is marked as a pseudogene. Including both end residues, the CDR3 is 23 amino acids long. The CDR3 region is CISVSEARPIVAGGHCPMNEQFF.

The chain is built from TRBV30 and TRBJ1-3; no clear D gene. The germline V gene encodes CDR1 GTSNPN and CDR2 SVGIG (reference sequence). This CDR3 is 15 amino acids long. The V and J ends lost 2 bases and 4 bases respectively, with 15 bases between them. CDR3 sequence reads: CAWSPVWGTGNTIYF. In DNA, the CDR3 is TGTGCCTGGAGTCCGGTATGGGGAACCGGAAACACCATATATTTT.

This clonotype has a count of ten or more. The chain couples TRBV4-1 to TRBJ1-2, with a weak D call TRBD1 (5 bases). CDR1 and CDR2 from the germline V gene are MGHRA and YSYEKL. V lost 2 bases and J 8 bases, leaving 18 bases between the germline ends. The CDR3 spans 15 residues. The CDR3 nucleotides are TGCGCCAGCAGCCAACCCCGGCGGGGGTGGATGGGCTACACCTTC. Its protein product is CASSQPRRGWMGYTF.

This clonotype was picked up a small number of times. The rearrangement links TRBV12-3 or TRBV12-4 to TRBJ2-2; TRBD1 matches at 8 bases. CDR3 length: 17 amino acids. The V segment lost 3 bases and the J segment 4 bases; nucleotides outside the gene matches: 10. The CDR3 region is CASSLSLGRGPTGELFF. The CDR3 nucleotides are TGTGCCAGCAGTTTGAGTCTCGGCAGGGGGCCCACCGGGGAGCTGTTTTTT.

This clonotype turned up a few times. This chain joins TRBV29-1 and TRBJ2-7; D is unclear. The CDR3 has 13 residues. Germline values: CDR1 SQVTM, CDR2 ANQGSEA. The germline V and J ends were trimmed by 0 bases and 9 bases, with 15 bases remaining between them. This CDR3 is CSVEDPLQLGQYF. The CDR3 DNA reads TGCAGCGTTGAAGATCCCCTGCAACTGGGGCAGTACTTC.

The rearrangement links TRBV27 to TRBJ2-7, with D possibly TRBD2 on 6 matching bases. Germline V gene data show CDR1 as MNHEY and CDR2 as SMNVEV (reference sequence). V was pared by 2 bases and J by 7 bases, with 15 bases between. This CDR3 is 14 amino acids long. CDR3 bases: TGTGCCAGCAGTTTAGAGAGCGGGCCCTGGGAGCAGTACTTC. This translates into CASSLESGPWEQYF.

In its sample, this clonotype was seen a few times. The V gene is TRBV29-1, the J gene TRBJ2-3; D unresolved. CDR3 size: 12 residues. Trimming shortened V by 7 bases and J by 8 bases, and 16 bases separated the two germline ends. From germline, CDR1 is SQVTM and CDR2 ANQGSEA. CDR3 sequence reads: CSAAGRLSTQYF. The DNA of the CDR3 is TGCAGCGCCGCCGGCAGGTTATCTACGCAGTATTTT.

V and J are TRBV29-1 and TRBJ1-2, with unresolved D. Germline assignment: CDR1 SQVTM and CDR2 ANQGSEA. V lost 4 bases, J lost 8 bases, and 11 bases lay in between. This CDR3 region has 11 residues. The CDR3 nucleotides are TGCAGCGTTGTGGAGGAGGACGGCTACACCTTC. Its translation is CSVVEEDGYTF.

This chain uses TRBV5-5 with TRBJ1-2, with 7 bases matching TRBD1. Trimming cost V 7 bases and J 2 bases; bases outside gene matches: 8. The CDR3 covers 14 residues. Germline CDR1 is SGHKS and CDR2 is YYEKEE (reference sequence). CDR3 nucleotides: TGTGCCAGCGGGCCGCAGACAGGGAACTATGGCTACACCTTC. It yields the protein CASGPQTGNYGYTF.

This clonotype came up a few times. The gene calls are TRBV7-9 and TRBJ2-5; 8 bases match TRBD1. The trim removed 5 bases at V and 2 bases at J, leaving 10 bases unmatched. There are 16 residues in the CDR3. Germline V gene data show CDR1 as SEHNR and CDR2 as FQNEAQ (reference sequence). In nucleotides, the CDR3 is TGTGCCAGCAGCCCAGCCGGGACAGGTATTCAAGAGACCCAGTACTTC. Translated, it gives CASSPAGTGIQETQYF.

There are a few counts of this clonotype. The gene calls are TRBV12-3 or TRBV12-4 and TRBJ2-7, with D hard to call. Trimming left V 6 bases short and J 2 bases short, with 14 bases between. The CDR3 consists of 14 residues. The CDR3 is CASSRRFGAYEQYF. CDR3 coding DNA: TGTGCCAGCAGCCGCCGATTTGGCGCCTACGAGCAGTACTTC.

The chain recombines TRBV29-1 with TRBJ2-7; no clear D gene. The V and J ends lost 0 bases and 6 bases respectively, with 3 bases between them. Germline loops: CDR1 SQVTM, CDR2 ANQGSEA. The CDR3 has 10 residues. CDR3 sequence (DNA): TGCAGCGTTGAAGAGACCGAGCAGTACTTC. It translates to CSVEETEQYF.

The chain uses TRBV3-1 and TRBJ2-1; TRBD1 agrees at 10 bases. The J segment lost 11 bases and the V segment lost 1 base, leaving 8 bases of the junction unmatched. The germline V gene has CDR1 LGHDT and CDR2 YNNKEL (reference sequence). The CDR3 contains 15 residues. This CDR3 reads CASSQGWDRGEKQFF. The CDR3 coding sequence is TGTGCCAGCAGCCAAGGGTGGGACAGGGGTGAGAAGCAGTTCTTC.

This clonotype appeared many times. The chain uses TRBV24-1 and TRBJ1-2; 8 nucleotides align to TRBD1. This CDR3 is built from 13 residues. V shed 2 bases and J 7 bases; nucleotides not matched to a gene: 2. The germline V gene encodes CDR1 KGHDR and CDR2 SFDVKD. This CDR3 is CATSDSDRGGYTF. In DNA, the CDR3 is TGTGCCACCAGTGATTCCGACAGGGGTGGCTACACCTTC.

By share, this clonotype counts as medium-sized. The chain combines TRBV20-1 with TRBJ2-5; a possible D gene is TRBD1 (6 bases). Germline V gene sequence: CDR1 DFQATT, CDR2 SNEGSKA (reference sequence). V was trimmed by 5 bases and J by 3 bases, leaving 7 bases between them. This CDR3 comprises 11 residues. CDR3 DNA: TGCAGTGCTCCAGGGGAAGAGACCCAGTACTTC. Its translation: CSAPGEETQYF.

The chain has TRBV19 and TRBJ2-7; 10 bases are shared with TRBD1. Germline loops: CDR1 LNHDA, CDR2 SQIVND (reference sequence). This CDR3 contains 14 residues. The trim removed 4 bases at V and 5 bases at J, leaving 5 bases unmatched. The CDR3 loop is CASSNRDRGHEQYF. The DNA for the CDR3 is TGTGCCAGTAGTAACCGGGACAGGGGCCACGAGCAGTACTTC.

A few counts support this clonotype. The chain combines TRBV4-1 with TRBJ1-5, with no clear D. Looked up from germline, CDR1 is MGHRA and CDR2 is YSYEKL. The V end lost 4 bases, the J end lost 7 bases, and 23 bases lay between the germline ends. The CDR3 is 17 residues long. CDR3 sequence (DNA): TGCGCCAGCAGCCCGTGGCGCGGGAATCCGAACAGACAGCCCCAGCATTTT. It specifies CASSPWRGNPNRQPQHF.

J is TRBJ1-1 and V is TRBV7-9; D unclear. The germline V gene encodes CDR1 SEHNR and CDR2 FQNEAQ (reference sequence). V gave up 3 bases and J gave up 3 bases, with 11 bases separating them. The CDR3 is 14 amino acids. The CDR3 here is CASSFYPRDTEAFF. CDR3 nucleotide sequence: TGTGCCAGCAGCTTCTATCCTAGGGACACTGAAGCTTTCTTT.